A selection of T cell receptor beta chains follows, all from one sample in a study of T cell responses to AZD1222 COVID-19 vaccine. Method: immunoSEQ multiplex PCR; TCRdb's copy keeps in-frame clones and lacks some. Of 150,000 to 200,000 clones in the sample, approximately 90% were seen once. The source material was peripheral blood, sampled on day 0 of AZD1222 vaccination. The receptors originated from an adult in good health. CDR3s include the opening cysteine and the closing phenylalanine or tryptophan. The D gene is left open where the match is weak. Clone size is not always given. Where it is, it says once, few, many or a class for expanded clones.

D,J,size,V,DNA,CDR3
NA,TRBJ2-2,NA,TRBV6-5,TGTGCCAGCAGTTACGAGGCGGGACGGGAGCTGTTTTTT,CASSYEAGRELFF
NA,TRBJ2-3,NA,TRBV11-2,TGTGCCAGCAGCCTACAGATAGATACGCAGTATTTT,CASSLQIDTQYF
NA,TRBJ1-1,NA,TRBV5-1,TGCGCCAGCAGCTTGGATCCGTCCAACACTGAAGCTTTCTTT,CASSLDPSNTEAFF
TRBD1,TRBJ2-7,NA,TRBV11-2,TGTGCCAGCAGCCGCGACGGGACAGACTCCTACGAGCAGTACTTC,CASSRDGTDSYEQYF
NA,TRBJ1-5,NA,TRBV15,TGTGCCACCAGCAGAGAAGCGGGCGCGAGCAATCAGCCCCAGCATTTT,CATSREAGASNQPQHF
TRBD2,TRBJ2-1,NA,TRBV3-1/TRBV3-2,TGTGCCAGCAGCCAAGTTGTAGGCGGGAGAAGGAACAATGAGCAGTTCTTC,CASSQVVGGRRNNEQFF
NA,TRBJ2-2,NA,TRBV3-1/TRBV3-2,TGTGCCAGCAGCTGGGCAAGTAGCCGGGAGCTGTTTTTT,CASSWASSRELFF
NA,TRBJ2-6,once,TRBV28,TGTGCCAGCAGTTCCACGACTTCGTCTGGGGCCAACGTCCTGACTTTC,CASSSTTSSGANVLTF
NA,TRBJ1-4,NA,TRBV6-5,TGTGCCAGCAGTTACTCGCAAAGGGGGGAAAAACTGTTTTTT,CASSYSQRGEKLFF
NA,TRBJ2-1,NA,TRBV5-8,TGTGCCAGCAGCTTGGAGGGGGATGAGCAGTTCTTC,CASSLEGDEQFF
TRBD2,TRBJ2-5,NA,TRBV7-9,TGTGCCAGCAGCTGGGGCTTGAGGCGGGAGAGAGGCGAGACCCAGTACTTC,CASSWGLRRERGETQYF
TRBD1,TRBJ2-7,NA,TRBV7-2,TGTGCCAGCAGCTCGCAACAGGGGGCCCCCTACGAGCAGTACTTC,CASSSQQGAPYEQYF
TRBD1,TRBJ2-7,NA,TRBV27,TGTGCCAGCAAGGACAGGGGAAACTACGAGCAGTACTTC,CASKDRGNYEQYF
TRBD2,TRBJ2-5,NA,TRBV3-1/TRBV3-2,TGTGCCAGCAGCAAACTAGCGGGGGGCTCCCCAGGGACCCAGTACTTC,CASSKLAGGSPGTQYF
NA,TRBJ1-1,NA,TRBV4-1,TGCGCCAGCAGACCCCCGTCCGGGGGGAACACTGAAGCTTTCTTT,CASRPPSGGNTEAFF
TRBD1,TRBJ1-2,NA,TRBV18,TGTGCCAGCTCACCAGAAACCATCCGGGACAGGGGGGCCTCTAACTATGGCTACACCTTC,CASSPETIRDRGASNYGYTF
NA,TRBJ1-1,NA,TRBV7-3,TGTGCCAGCAGCTTACAGCAGAACACTGAAGCTTTCTTT,CASSLQQNTEAFF
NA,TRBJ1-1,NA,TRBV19,TGTGCCAGTAGTATCGGAACCGGAAGGACAGCCCAGTACCCTAACACTGAAGCTTTCTTT,CASSIGTGRTAQYPNTEAFF
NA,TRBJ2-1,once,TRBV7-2,TGTGCCAGCATCCCGGGCTCCACGGGCTACAATGAGCAGTTCTTC,CASIPGSTGYNEQFF
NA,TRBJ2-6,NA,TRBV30,TGTGCCTCCGAGGGGTCTGGGGCCAACGTCCTGACTTTC,CASEGSGANVLTF
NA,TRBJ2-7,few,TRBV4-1,TGCGCCAGCAGCCACGGCGACTTCTACGAGCAGTACTTC,CASSHGDFYEQYF
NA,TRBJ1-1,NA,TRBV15,TGTGCCACCAGCAGGCGGAGGGACGTTAACACTGAAGCTTTCTTT,CATSRRRDVNTEAFF
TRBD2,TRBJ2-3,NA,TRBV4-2,TGTGCCAGCAGCCAGAGTCTAGCGGGAGGAGGAGATACGCAGTATTTT,CASSQSLAGGGDTQYF
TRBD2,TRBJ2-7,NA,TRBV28,TGTGCCAGCAGCCCTGGACTAGCGGGAGGCCACGTCGAGGAGCAGTACTTC,CASSPGLAGGHVEEQYF
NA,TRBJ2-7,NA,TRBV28,TGTGCCAGCAGTTCATTCTTTAACTTACCCTACCTCGTAAACGAGCAGTACTTC,CASSSFFNLPYLVNEQYF
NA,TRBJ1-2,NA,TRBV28,TGTGCCAGCAGTTTATCCGGCAGAGACTATGGCTACACCTTC,CASSLSGRDYGYTF
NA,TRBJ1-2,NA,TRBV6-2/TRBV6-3,TGTGCCAGCAGCTTGCCAGATCCCTATGGCTACACCTTC,CASSLPDPYGYTF
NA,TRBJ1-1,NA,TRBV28,TGTGCCAGCAGTTTTAAGCCGGGAACGACGAACACTGAAGCTTTCTTT,CASSFKPGTTNTEAFF
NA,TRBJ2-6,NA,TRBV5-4,TGTGCCAGCAGCCAGGGACGGCACTCTGGGGCCAACGTCCTGACTTTC,CASSQGRHSGANVLTF
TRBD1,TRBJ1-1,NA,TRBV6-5,TGTGCCAGCAGCCTATCTGACAGGGCGAACACTGAAGCTTTCTTT,CASSLSDRANTEAFF
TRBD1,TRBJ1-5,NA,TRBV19,TGTGCCAGTAGCCCTAGGGACAGGGGGACAAGTCAGCCCCAGCATTTT,CASSPRDRGTSQPQHF
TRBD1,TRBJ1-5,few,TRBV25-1,TGTGCCAGCAGTCATCGGACAGGGGATCAGCCCCAGCATTTT,CASSHRTGDQPQHF
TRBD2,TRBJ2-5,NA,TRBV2,TGTGCCAGCACGGGACTAGCGGGAGTGGAGACCCAGTACTTC,CASTGLAGVETQYF
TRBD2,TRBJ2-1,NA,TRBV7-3,TGTGCCAGCAGCTTAAAGGTCGGCGGGAGTGATAATGAGCAGTTCTTC,CASSLKVGGSDNEQFF
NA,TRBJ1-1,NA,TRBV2,TGTGCCAGCAGTTACAGCAACACTGAAGCTTTCTTT,CASSYSNTEAFF
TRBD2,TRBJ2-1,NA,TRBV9,TGTGCCAGCAGCGTTTCTAGCGGGAGTGCCTATGAGCAGTTCTTC,CASSVSSGSAYEQFF
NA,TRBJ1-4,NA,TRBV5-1,TGCGCCAGCAGCTTGCTAGGGGAAAAACTGTTTTTT,CASSLLGEKLFF
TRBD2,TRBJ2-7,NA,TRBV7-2,TGTGCCAGCAGCTTAGGGACTAGCGGATACTACGAGCAGTACTTC,CASSLGTSGYYEQYF
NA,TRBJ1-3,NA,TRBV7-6,TGTGCCAGCAGCTTCCGGGACGGAAACACCATATATTTT,CASSFRDGNTIYF
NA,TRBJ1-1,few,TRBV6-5,TGTGCCAGCAGCTCAACGGGGCCCCGAACGGCTGAAGCTTTCTTT,CASSSTGPRTAEAFF
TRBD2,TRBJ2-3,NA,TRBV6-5,TGTGCCAGCAGAAGACTAGCGGGAACAGATACGCAGTATTTT,CASRRLAGTDTQYF
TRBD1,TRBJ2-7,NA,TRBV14,TGTGCCAGCAGCCGCCTAACCGGGACAGGGGCCTACGAGCAGTACTTC,CASSRLTGTGAYEQYF
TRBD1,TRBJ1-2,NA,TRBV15,TGTGCCACCAGCAGAGATGCTGGCAGGGGGGATGTTATGGGTGGCTACACCTTC,CATSRDAGRGDVMGGYTF
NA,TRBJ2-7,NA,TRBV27,TGTGCCAGCGCCCCGACTCCCTACGAGCAGTACTTC,CASAPTPYEQYF
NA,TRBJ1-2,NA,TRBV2,TGTGCCAGCAGTAATACTGACCGCTATGGCTACACCTTC,CASSNTDRYGYTF
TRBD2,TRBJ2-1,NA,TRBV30,TGTGCCTCACCAGGACTAGCGGGAGGGAGCTCCTACAATGAGCAGTTCTTC,CASPGLAGGSSYNEQFF
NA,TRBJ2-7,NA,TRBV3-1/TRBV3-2,TGTGCCAGCAGCCAAGAAAGGGGAACCGAGCAGTACTTC,CASSQERGTEQYF
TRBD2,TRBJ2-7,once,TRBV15,TGTGCCACCAGCAGAGGGGGGACTAATCTCTACGAGCAGTACTTC,CATSRGGTNLYEQYF
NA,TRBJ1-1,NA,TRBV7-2,TGTGCCAGCAGCTTAGACTTCGCGTTTGCCTCGAACACTGAAGCTTTCTTT,CASSLDFAFASNTEAFF
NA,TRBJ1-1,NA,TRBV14,TGTGCCAGCACACTGGAACGGGGGACTGAAGCTTTCTTT,CASTLERGTEAFF
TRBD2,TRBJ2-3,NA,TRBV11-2,TGTGCCAGCAGCTCCGTAGAGGGTAGCGGGAGGGCCGATACGCAGTATTTT,CASSSVEGSGRADTQYF
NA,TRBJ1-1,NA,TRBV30,TGTGCCTGGAGTGTACTAGCTCTGAACACTGAAGCTTTCTTT,CAWSVLALNTEAFF